What follows are 13 T cell receptor beta chains derived from one specimen sequenced in a study of blood T cell repertoires in COVID-19. Assay: immunoSEQ multiplex PCR; the TCRdb copy retains only in-frame clones and omits some. Among roughly 250,000 clones listed, around 85% were seen once. The specimen was peripheral blood. The receptors were gathered from a human donor with COVID-19, enrolled during active disease. The donor label of this sample is uncertain.

As DNA, the CDR3 is TGTGCCAGCAGGGGGGGGACAGGGATCTCCTACGAGCAGTACTTC. It encodes CASRGGTGISYEQYF. The chain carries TRBV28 and TRBJ2-7; 9 bases fit TRBD1. Germline assignment: CDR1 MDHEN and CDR2 SYDVKM. Trimming at V came to 6 bases and at J to 0 bases, leaving 6 bases not matched to a gene. There are 15 residues in the CDR3.

V usage is TRBV7-9 and J usage is TRBJ1-2; a possible D gene is TRBD1 (5 bases). Germline V CDR1 and CDR2: SEHNR, FQNEAQ (reference sequence). Trimming took 1 base from V and 4 from J, leaving 10 bases between them. CDR3 length: 14 amino acids. The CDR3, as DNA: TGTGCCAGCAGCTTAGGGCAGGGAACCTATGGCTACACCTTC. Its translation: CASSLGQGTYGYTF.

J is TRBJ1-5 and V is TRBV6-5, with 7 bases fitting TRBD1. CDR1 MNHEY and CDR2 SVGAGI come from the germline V gene. CDR3 length: 14 amino acids. The ends lost 6 bases at V and 4 bases at J; junction bases unmatched: 6. The CDR3 coding sequence is TGTGCCAGCAGGGGACAGCCGAGTAATCAGCCCCAGCATTTT. Residues: CASRGQPSNQPQHF.

Worth noting for this clone: Additional DNA sequences in this sample encode the identical CDR3. V usage is TRBV28 and J usage is TRBJ1-2, with D hard to call. The CDR3 is 12 amino acids. Germline V gene lookup returns CDR1 MDHEN and CDR2 SYDVKM. The ends were cut back, 5 bases at V and 0 bases at J, with 4 bases in the middle. This CDR3 is CASSQSNYGYTF. Written as DNA, the CDR3 is TGTGCCAGCAGTCAATCTAACTATGGCTACACCTTC.

This clone was detected only a few times. This chain connects TRBV19 to TRBJ2-7; 7 positions match TRBD2. The CDR3 is 15 residues long. Looked up from germline, CDR1 is LNHDA and CDR2 is SQIVND (reference sequence). Losses at the gene ends were 0 bases for V and 6 bases for J; bases not matched to a gene: 8. DNA for the CDR3: TGTGCCAGTAGTATAGACAATGCGGGAGCCGTCGAGCAGTACTTC. Translating gives CASSIDNAGAVEQYF.

This clone was seen a single time. The chain uses TRBV7-2 and TRBJ1-5, with TRBD1 matching 9 bases. CDR1 and CDR2 (germline): SGHTA, FQGNSA. V shed 4 bases and J 7 bases; nucleotides not matched to a gene: 2. The CDR3 is made up of 13 amino acids. The CDR3: CASSSGTGQPQHF. CDR3 DNA sequence: TGTGCCAGCAGCTCCGGGACAGGGCAGCCCCAGCATTTT.

The CDR3 coding sequence is TGTGCCAGCAGCTTGGGCTCCGGGAGAATGTACAATGAGCAGTTCTTC. Translated: CASSLGSGRMYNEQFF. The chain employs TRBV5-4 and TRBJ2-1, with D possibly being TRBD2 (6 bases). This CDR3 is built from 16 residues. Trimming shortened V by 0 bases and J by 4 bases, and 14 bases separated the two germline ends. Germline lookup yields CDR1 SGHNT and CDR2 YYREEE (reference sequence).

V gene TRBV6-5 combines with J gene TRBJ2-7, with D maybe TRBD2 (5 bases). Trimming stripped 5 bases from V and 6 bases from J, with 14 bases between. The CDR3 spans 13 residues. The germline V gene encodes CDR1 MNHEY and CDR2 SVGAGI. Written as DNA, the CDR3 is TGTGCCAGCAGTCAAATAGGTGGGAGCGAGCAGTACTTC. Protein: CASSQIGGSEQYF.

This clone was counted once. This may stem from a read error, because a much larger clone lies one nucleotide away. No conserved phenylalanine or tryptophan ends this CDR3, so it is likely a read error. This chain links TRBV6-5 with TRBJ1-2; TRBD1 is a possible D gene (5 bases). The CDR3 has 13 amino acids. V gave up 5 bases and J gave up 2 bases, with 9 bases separating them. CDR1 and CDR2 (germline): MNHEY, SVGAGI. The CDR3 region is CASSKEGNYGYTL. The CDR3 nucleotides read TGTGCCAGCAGTAAGGAGGGGAACTATGGCTACACCCTC.

V gene TRBV5-1 combines with J gene TRBJ1-2, with 9 bases that match TRBD1. Trimming removed 0 bases from V and 7 bases from J; junction bases left unmatched: 7. This CDR3 comprises 15 residues. CDR1 is SGHRS and CDR2 is YFSETQ in the germline V gene. The chain's CDR3 is CASSLDWTGDTGYTF. In DNA form, the CDR3 reads TGCGCCAGCAGCTTGGATTGGACAGGGGATACTGGCTACACCTTC.

The chain is built from TRBV5-6 and TRBJ2-5; 13 bases agree with TRBD2. Germline V gives CDR1 SGHDT, CDR2 YYEEEE. After removal of 5 bases from V and 3 bases from J, the junction contained 7 bases not matched to a gene. This CDR3 spans 16 amino acids. CDR3 loop: CASSPLLAGGEETQYF. The CDR3 DNA reads as TGTGCCAGCAGTCCTTTACTAGCGGGAGGGGAAGAGACCCAGTACTTC.

The chain links TRBV28 to TRBJ1-6; 7 bases align to TRBD1. The J segment lost 11 bases and the V segment lost 8 bases, leaving 9 bases of the junction unmatched. CDR1 and CDR2 from the germline V gene are MDHEN and SYDVKM. The CDR3 runs 13 residues. CDR3 sequence (DNA): TGTGCCAGCTGGGGGACAGTCGACCCACCCCTCCACTTT. It translates to CASWGTVDPPLHF. Full variable domain (rest looked up from reference TRBV28 and TRBJ1-6): DVKVTQSSRYLVKRTGEKVFLECVQDMDHENMFWYRQDPGLGLRLIYFSYDVKMKEKGDIPEGYSVSREKKERFSLILESASTNQTSMYLCASWGTVDPPLHFGNGTRLTVT.

This chain joins TRBV3-1 (or the pseudogene TRBV3-2) and TRBJ1-1, with D possibly being TRBD1 (6 bases). V was clipped by 1 base and J by 5 bases, with 11 bases between them. The CDR3 extends over 14 amino acids. Germline loops: CDR1 LGHDT, CDR2 YNNKEL (reference sequence). The CDR3 region is CASSQVQGITEAFF. The CDR3 bases are TGTGCCAGCAGCCAAGTGCAGGGGATAACTGAAGCTTTCTTT.